The TCR beta chain described here comes from a study of blood T cell repertoires in COVID-19 (dated by TCRdb to the early 2020s). Study-wide context: Collaborator samples came from the United States, Italy and Spain and covered acute and convalescent phases of COVID-19. Where HLA class I and class II types were available, the types were taken from metadata supplied by the sample provider, not from assay-based typing. The samples were drawn from the first 160 participants of the ongoing ImmuneRACE study and from 950 to 1,500 subjects provided by 6 global collaborators. A de-identified subject ID, COVID-19 status, age in years and sex were almost always included in the sample metadata. The prospective study material was composed of cDNA or gDNA derived from T cells, B-cell-depleted T cells, or PBMCs. Deeply sampled blood TCRbeta repertoires from subjects exposed to, actively infected with, or recovered from COVID-19 were included in the dataset. The repertoires were released in a freely available public database intended as a resource for research on the immune response to SARS-CoV-2.

On this clone: The antigen it binds to is not known. No much larger clonotype is one base removed from it; base qualities were not supplied.

Results the study describes overall, beyond this receptor: The amount of clinical and demographic metadata varied by source and participant and was provided uncurated.

Including cysteine and phenylalanine, the CDR3 has 17 amino acids. Only the CDR3 DNA stays, 51 bases, in frame from base 1. CDR1 and CDR2, per the germline V gene, are SGDLS and YYNGEE. V is clipped by 0 bases and J by 4 bases, and the sequence between their germline boundaries is 16 bases long. The collaborating institutions used their own protocols to collect whole blood in K2EDTA tubes. Collaborator samples were shipped for TCRbeta analysis as frozen whole blood, isolated PBMCs, or DNA extracted from either sample type. TCRbeta CDR3 regions were amplified from genomic DNA using the immunoSEQ Assay, a bias-controlled multiplex PCR. The study's processing was this. Within the assay, amplification of reference gene primers was used to estimate how many nucleated cells each sample contained. To quantify the absolute abundance of each unique TCRbeta CDR3 rearrangement, sequence reads were collapsed and filtered. For each sample, productive Simpson clonality was calculated by taking the square root of Simpson's diversity index across productive rearrangements. TCRdb provides this immuneACCESS table in a form limited to in-frame rearrangements. Some clones are lacking; in checked studies, under half of them reflect an unresolved V gene, and why the rest are absent is not known. From that table come the V and J calls and clone size; the DNA was used to work out D and trimming. The sample table contains 300,000 to 400,000 clones; only one count was recorded for around nine tenths of them. Around 3% of the sample is taken by the ten largest.

The rearrangement joined TRBV9 to TRBJ1-4, with a tentative D gene TRBD1 over 5 matching bases. Sequencing was performed on peripheral blood. This TCR was recovered from a human donor in a cohort sampled during active COVID-19. The DNA reads as follows: TGTGCCAGCAGCGTAGCTGGGATGGGGGGAATTAATGAAAAACTGTTTTTT. The resulting protein is CASSVAGMGGINEKLFF.